The 27 T cell receptor beta chains presented below share a single source sample, sequenced in a study of T cells in localized non-small cell lung cancer. Measured with immunoSEQ multiplex PCR; TCRdb has only the in-frame clones, and not every one. This sample has some 33,000 clones, with about 80% found just once. Source: peripheral blood, taken before any cancer treatment. Receptors were obtained from a male donor aged 60 or over with stage III squamous cell lung carcinoma.

About this clone: The junction shows a germline mismatch at one end, possibly a read error. The chain combines TRBV4-3 with TRBJ1-5; TRBD1 might be the D (6 bases). Germline V lookup: CDR1 LGHNA, CDR2 YSLEER. The CDR3 sequence is 18 residues long. CDR3 bases: TGCGCCAGCAGCCAAGACGCTCAGGGGACCATTAGCAGTCAGCCCCAGCATTTT. It is translated as CASSQDAQGTISSQPQHF.

The chain joins TRBV4-2 to TRBJ2-1; 9 bases map to TRBD2. V lost 4 bases, J lost 3 bases, and 4 bases stayed unmatched. Germline CDR1 LGHNA, CDR2 YNFKEQ. The CDR3 extends over 15 amino acids. CDR3 protein: CASSLGLADYNEQFF. CDR3 nucleotides: TGTGCCAGCAGCCTGGGACTAGCCGACTACAATGAGCAGTTCTTC.

V and J are TRBV7-2 and TRBJ2-1; 10 nucleotides line up with TRBD1. V was clipped by 5 bases and J by 3 bases; unmatched bases: 10. The CDR3 consists of 17 residues. CDR1 SGHTA and CDR2 FQGNSA come from the germline V gene. The CDR3 loop reads CASSPDGQGGNYNEQFF. The CDR3 region has the DNA TGTGCCAGCAGCCCAGATGGACAGGGGGGAAACTACAATGAGCAGTTCTTC.

The chain has TRBV7-2 and TRBJ1-5, with 7 positions matching TRBD1. Losses at the gene ends were 5 bases for V and 2 bases for J; bases not matched to a gene: 12. The CDR3 sequence is 17 residues long. Germline values: CDR1 SGHTA, CDR2 FQGNSA. DNA of the CDR3: TGTGCCAGCAGCCCACAGGGGAGTACTGTAGGCAATCAGCCCCAGCATTTT. It is translated as CASSPQGSTVGNQPQHF.

This clone was observed a handful of times. V and J are TRBV6-1 and TRBJ1-2; D remains unclear. There are 14 residues in the CDR3. Germline lookup yields CDR1 MNHNS and CDR2 SASEGT. Trimming took 2 bases from V and 8 from J, leaving 15 bases between them. CDR3 amino acids: CASSEYVDLGGYTF. The CDR3 bases are TGTGCCAGCAGTGAATACGTCGATTTGGGGGGCTACACCTTC.

This clone was counted a few times. CDR3: CASSQEGTTGEQFF. CDR3 sequence (DNA): TGCGCCAGCAGCCAAGAGGGCACCACGGGAGAGCAGTTCTTC. This rearrangement joins TRBV4-1 to TRBJ2-1; a weak D match, TRBD2 (5 bases). The V and J ends lost 0 bases and 10 bases respectively, with 13 bases between them. Germline V gene data show CDR1 as MGHRA and CDR2 as YSYEKL. This CDR3 contains 14 residues.

The chain has TRBV2 and TRBJ1-2; D ambiguous. With 5 bases removed from V and 4 bases from J, the gap between germline ends came to 14 bases. The CDR3 is made up of 14 amino acids. Looked up from germline, CDR1 is SNHLY and CDR2 is FYNNEI. The CDR3 here is CASSLLDASYGYTF. In DNA form, the CDR3 reads TGTGCCAGCAGTCTTTTGGACGCAAGCTATGGCTACACCTTC.

V usage is TRBV13 and J usage is TRBJ2-3, with TRBD2 identical over 7 bases. The CDR3 length is 14 residues. After removal of 5 bases from V and 0 bases from J, the junction contained 2 bases not matched to a gene. Germline lookup yields CDR1 PRHDT and CDR2 FYEKMQ (reference sequence). CDR3 in amino acids: CASSRGSSTDTQYF. CDR3 bases: TGTGCCAGCAGCCGCGGGAGTAGCACAGATACGCAGTATTTT.

V gene TRBV6-5 combines with J gene TRBJ2-7; 7 nucleotides match TRBD1. This CDR3 has 14 residues. CDR1 is MNHEY, CDR2 SVGAGI, per germline. V lost 6 bases and J lost 3; bases outside the gene matches: 8. The CDR3 nucleotides are TGTGCCAGCAGGACTACTCGACAGGGCTACGAGCAGTACTTC. Translated: CASRTTRQGYEQYF.

The gene calls are TRBV7-9 and TRBJ1-1; unclear D gene. V lost 5 bases, J lost 3 bases, and 10 bases lay in between. CDR3 length equals 13 residues. Germline V gene sequence: CDR1 SEHNR, CDR2 FQNEAQ (reference sequence). DNA for the CDR3: TGTGCCAGCAGCCCCGCCCCTGACACTGAAGCTTTCTTT. It is translated as CASSPAPDTEAFF.

This clone was counted a single time. This chain joins TRBV27 and TRBJ1-1; the D gene is possibly TRBD1 (6 bases). V gave up 5 bases and J gave up 7 bases, with 14 bases separating them. The CDR3 spans 13 residues. Germline loops: CDR1 MNHEY, CDR2 SMNVEV (reference sequence). The CDR3: CASSLTDSGEAFF. The CDR3 DNA reads as TGTGCCAGCAGTCTCACGGACAGCGGTGAAGCTTTCTTT.

V usage is TRBV7-9 and J usage is TRBJ1-6; 9 positions match TRBD1. With V trimmed by 6 bases and J by 9 bases, 6 bases remained unmatched. The CDR3 has 14 amino acids. Germline CDR1 is SEHNR and CDR2 is FQNEAQ (reference sequence). The CDR3 reads CASSLGTGLSPLHF. The CDR3 nucleotides read TGTGCCAGCAGTCTTGGGACAGGGCTTTCACCCCTCCACTTT. Looking up the rest from reference TRBV7-9 and TRBJ1-6 gives the full variable domain: DTGVSQNPRHKITKRGQNVTFRCDPISEHNRLYWYRQTLGQGPEFLTYFQNEAQLEKSRLLSDRFSAERPKGSFSTLEIQRTEQGDSAMYLCASSLGTGLSPLHFGNGTRLTVT.

The chain carries TRBV2 and TRBJ2-1; 7 bases match TRBD2. The CDR3 contains 16 residues. Germline CDR1 is SNHLY and CDR2 is FYNNEI. V gave up 0 bases and J gave up 3 bases; unmatched junction bases: 5. CDR3 DNA sequence: TGTGCCAGCAGTGAAGCGCCCAGCGGGAACTACAATGAGCAGTTCTTC. This encodes CASSEAPSGNYNEQFF.

This clone was counted a single time. The V and J genes are TRBV9 and TRBJ2-5, with a tentative D call TRBD1 (6 bases). Germline V gene data show CDR1 as SGDLS and CDR2 as YYNGEE. Trimming removed 0 bases at V and 2 bases at J, with 8 bases between. The CDR3 extends over 14 amino acids. The DNA for the CDR3 is TGTGCCAGCAGCGTAGATCAGGGGCAAGAGACCCAGTACTTC. It translates to CASSVDQGQETQYF.

The chain links TRBV6-5 to TRBJ2-5; possible D gene TRBD2, 5 bases. Trimming stripped 5 bases from V and 1 base from J, with 11 bases between. The CDR3 runs to 14 residues. The germline V gene encodes CDR1 MNHEY and CDR2 SVGAGI. The CDR3 sequence: CASSRGGPQETQYF. The CDR3 nucleotides read TGTGCCAGCAGTCGAGGAGGTCCCCAAGAGACCCAGTACTTC.

This chain connects TRBV4-2 to TRBJ1-2; the match to TRBD1 covers 7 bases. This CDR3 spans 16 amino acids. The germline V gene encodes CDR1 LGHNA and CDR2 YNFKEQ. J gave up 4 bases and V 8 bases, and 16 bases lay outside the gene matches. CDR3 DNA sequence: TGTGCCAGCGCCAAAACGGGGACAGCTCAACCCTATGGCTACACCTTC. Residues: CASAKTGTAQPYGYTF.

This clone has only a few counts. The rearrangement uses TRBV5-5 and TRBJ1-6; the D gene is possibly TRBD1 (6 bases). This CDR3 spans 15 amino acids. Germline V gene data show CDR1 as SGHKS and CDR2 as YYEKEE (reference sequence). The germline V and J ends were trimmed by 5 bases and 7 bases, with 16 bases remaining between them. The DNA for the CDR3 is TGTGCCAGCAGTGGGGTGGGGGCGCGAAATTCACCCCTCCACTTT. This encodes CASSGVGARNSPLHF.

The J gene is TRBJ2-4, the V gene TRBV2, with 8 bases fitting TRBD2. The CDR3 length is 17 residues. Trimming took 0 bases from V and 7 from J; bases not matched to a gene: 11. Germline assignment: CDR1 SNHLY and CDR2 FYNNEI. For the CDR3, the DNA is TGTGCCAGCAGTGAAGCGAAAGCGGGAGACCCTTCGAACATTCAGTACTTC. Translating gives CASSEAKAGDPSNIQYF.

The V and J genes are TRBV9 and TRBJ2-2; 11 positions agree with TRBD2. Per germline, CDR1 SGDLS and CDR2 YYNGEE. The CDR3 is 14 amino acids. V gave up 7 bases and J gave up 5 bases; unmatched junction bases: 4. CDR3 sequence reads: CASARTSGTGELFF. CDR3 bases: TGTGCCAGCGCGAGGACTAGCGGGACCGGGGAGCTGTTTTTT.

This clone was counted once. The genes are TRBV28 and TRBJ1-1, with D uncertain. CDR1 is MDHEN, CDR2 SYDVKM, per germline. The CDR3 covers 11 residues. Trimming removed 4 bases from V and 8 bases from J, with 8 bases in between. The CDR3 spells CASSWGTEAFF. For the CDR3, the DNA is TGTGCCAGCAGTTGGGGAACAGAAGCTTTCTTT.

This sequence joins TRBV9 and TRBJ2-5; 8 nucleotides line up with TRBD2. This CDR3 spans 16 amino acids. V was clipped by 4 bases and J by 3 bases; unmatched bases: 11. Germline CDR1 reads SGDLS; CDR2 reads YYNGEE. This chain's CDR3 is CASSPMAGGWEETQYF. The CDR3 DNA reads TGTGCCAGCAGCCCTATGGCGGGGGGCTGGGAAGAGACCCAGTACTTC.

The J gene is TRBJ2-1, the V gene TRBV2; D remains unclear. V was trimmed by 3 bases and J by 6 bases, leaving 6 bases between them. The CDR3 loop spans 12 amino acids. Germline lookup yields CDR1 SNHLY and CDR2 FYNNEI. The CDR3 sequence is CASSEKGNEQFF. Written as DNA, the CDR3 is TGTGCCAGCAGTGAGAAGGGCAATGAGCAGTTCTTC. Filled out from reference TRBV2 and TRBJ2-1, the complete variable domain reads EPEVTQTPSHQVTQMGQEVILRCVPISNHLYFYWYRQILGQKVEFLVSFYNNEISEKSEIFDDQFSVERPDGSNFTLKIRSTKLEDSAMYFCASSEKGNEQFFGPGTRLTVL.

As to this clone: In the same sample, other DNA sequences code for this CDR3. The chain recombines TRBV4-3 with TRBJ2-7, with D maybe TRBD2 (5 bases). Between the trimmed V and J ends, which lost 0 bases and 3 bases, there was a span of 9 bases. The CDR3 has 14 residues. Germline CDR1 LGHNA, CDR2 YSLEER. CDR3 sequence reads: CASSQDTGSYEQYF. The DNA for the CDR3 is TGCGCCAGCAGCCAAGATACGGGGAGCTACGAGCAGTACTTC.

The rearrangement joins TRBV19 to TRBJ2-7; TRBD2 might be the D (5 bases). This CDR3 is built from 13 residues. Germline V lookup: CDR1 LNHDA, CDR2 SQIVND (reference sequence). V lost 4 bases to trimming and J lost 3 bases, with 10 bases between them. The CDR3 reads CASSRESFYEQYF. The CDR3 region has the DNA TGTGCCAGTAGTAGGGAGTCTTTCTACGAGCAGTACTTC. The whole variable domain, filled in from reference TRBV19 and TRBJ2-7, reads DGGITQSPKYLFRKEGQNVTLSCEQNLNHDAMYWYRQDPGQGLRLIYYSQIVNDFQKGDIAEGYSVSREKKESFPLTVTSAQKNPTAFYLCASSRESFYEQYFGPGTRLTVT.

This rearrangement joins TRBV7-2 to TRBJ1-3; no reliable D call. CDR3 length: 15 amino acids. Per the germline V gene, CDR1 is SGHTA and CDR2 is FQGNSA. The germline V and J ends were trimmed by 2 bases and 0 bases, with 8 bases remaining between them. The CDR3 DNA follows: TGTGCCAGCAGCTTAACCAGTTTCTCTGGAAACACCATATATTTT. This gives the protein CASSLTSFSGNTIYF.

This clone turned up a few times. This sequence joins TRBV10-3 and TRBJ2-1, with 10 bases lining up with TRBD1. V dropped 4 bases and J dropped 4; count of bases not matched to a gene: 4. Germline lookup yields CDR1 ENHRY and CDR2 SYGVKD. The CDR3 contains 15 residues. The CDR3 here is CAISGGQGGYNEQFF. CDR3 nucleotide sequence: TGTGCCATCAGTGGAGGACAGGGGGGATACAATGAGCAGTTCTTC.

This clone was found a few times. The chain couples TRBV6-5 to TRBJ2-7, with 7 positions matching TRBD2. The V gene's germline CDR1 is MNHEY and CDR2 SVGAGI. V was clipped by 5 bases and J by 0 bases; unmatched bases: 7. The CDR3 is 15 residues long. DNA of the CDR3: TGTGCCAGCAGTCCCGGGGAGGGTTACTCCTACGAGCAGTACTTC. Protein sequence: CASSPGEGYSYEQYF.